In its sample, the clone carrying this T cell receptor beta chain was seen many times. What it binds is not known. The time point is: patch test 1, 2 weeks after DPC sensitization. Treatment of the sample: therapeutic diphenylcyclopropenone sensitization with weekly scalp DPC. This sample is drawn from a study of human T cells and chemical hapten exposure. Overall study findings and caveats: No shift was seen in TCRs above 1 in 1000 frequency with DPC sensitization. Among expanded TCRs, significantly more large CDR3 similarity clusters formed than among controls.

Trimming took off 3 bases at V and 4 bases at J, with 12 bases between the two ends. This CDR3 spans 15 amino acids. The germline gives CDR1 SGHTA, CDR2 FQGNSA. Each cDNA molecule in the library carried unique molecular identifiers. One entry per CDR3 protein, called by TCRdb with MiXCR from the RACE reads. Of 340,000 or so distinct CDR3 sequences in the sample, roughly 6.9% were seen once. The J gene is TRBJ2-2, the V gene TRBV7-2; D may be TRBD2 (6 bases). The sequence came from a young woman with alopecia areata. Some clones in this sample may be carry-over from other donors' samples. The sample in question was whole blood, obtained in connection with sensitization to the hapten diphenylcyclopropenone (DPC). The CDR3 DNA reads as TGTGCCAGCAGCTTCGACGGGGGAACCACCGGGGAGCTGTTTTTT. Protein product: CASSFDGGTTGELFF.